This T cell receptor beta chain was identified during a study of PD-L1 blockade in urothelial cancer. Study-level points and caveats: Enhanced expansion of tumor-associated blood clones at 3 weeks characterized durable-benefit patients.

Patients suffered from locally advanced or metastatic urothelial carcinoma. With respect to this clone: Its antigen is not identified. A read error may account for a junction end that differs from germline.

The CDR3 contains 16 residues. Germline V gene data show CDR1 as LNHNV and CDR2 as YYDKDF (reference sequence). The method was immunoSEQ multiplex PCR; TCRdb's version includes in-frame clones alone and lacks a portion of them. This sample has about 1,300 clones, with around 40% found just once. V gene TRBV15 combines with J gene TRBJ1-1; 7 bases match TRBD1. This TCR was sampled from a man aged 55-75 years with urothelial cancer. Specimen: tumor tissue, collected before atezolizumab (anti-PD-L1) treatment. As DNA, the CDR3 is TGTGCCATCAGCAGAGATCGCACAGGGGCGAACACTGAAGCTTTCTTT. Its protein product is CAISRDRTGANTEAFF.